The subject of this entry is one T cell receptor (beta chain). What it binds is unknown. The time point: persistent/refractory GD, antithyroid drugs over 5 years with positive TRAb. PBMC RNA was the source of the TCR library. Relying on iRepertoire HTBI primers and Arm-PCR of CDR3 regions, the team built TCR beta libraries. Authors' analysis steps: Looking across samples, the authors found some 60 TRBV and 13 to 15 TRBJ segments. TCRdb processed the multiplex PCR reads anew with MiXCR; each CDR3 protein has one entry. TCRdb, not the authors, supplied the V and J calls. Here the sample spans hundreds of thousands of distinct CDR3 sequences, around a fifth being singletons. The sample belongs to a study of regulatory T cells in long-lasting Graves disease. Study overall: Positive TSH receptor antibodies alongside over 5 years of antithyroid drugs were what marked Graves' disease as persistent. Overall study findings and caveats: For persistent Graves' patients, TCR diversity was lower than for newly diagnosed ones.

This CDR3 is 17 amino acids long. Germline CDR1 reads KGHDR; CDR2 reads SFDVKD. The V and J ends lost 5 bases and 0 bases respectively, with 13 bases between them. The clonotype was recovered from a female donor with Graves disease. The sample here was peripheral blood mononuclear cells (PBMCs), taken when the disease was refractory, from a patient treated with antithyroid drugs. This chain connects TRBV24-1 to TRBJ2-6; no reliable D call. Written as DNA, the CDR3 is TGTGCCACCAGTGGGGCACCGTTGGGCTCTGGGGCCAACGTCCTGACTTTC. It yields the protein CATSGAPLGSGANVLTF.